This T cell receptor (beta chain) was observed in a study of blood T cell repertoires in COVID-19. The wider study: The United States, Italy and Spain were the sources of the acute and convalescent COVID-19 samples. PBMCs, B-cell-depleted T cells, or T cells were the source of the cDNA or gDNA that made up the material.

Germline lookup yields CDR1 MNHEY and CDR2 SVGAGI. This CDR3 has 14 residues. V was pared by 5 bases and J by 1 base, with 3 bases of the junction left unmatched. Participant ages covered roughly 18 to 89 years across 24 US areas. Original data processing: Scientists estimated how many nucleated cells there were by amplifying reference gene primers. Assay used: immunoSEQ multiplex PCR; TCRdb lists only in-frame clones, some missing. V, J and clone size are those of that table, while D and trimming were read from the DNA. The data show fewer than 300,000 clones, about 91% seen once. The chain carries TRBV6-5 and TRBJ2-5, with TRBD2 identical over 8 bases. The sequence came from a woman aged 40-49 years with acute COVID-19. Sequenced sample: PBMCs or T cells enriched from blood (not recorded which). The CDR3 protein is CASSSGSGQETQYF. CDR3 nucleotide sequence: TGTGCCAGCAGTAGCGGGAGTGGCCAAGAGACCCAGTACTTC.